This is a list of T cell receptor beta chains from one sample in a study of shared clonotypes between healthy human individuals. This table comes from immunoSEQ multiplex PCR, and its TCRdb copy is limited to in-frame clones, with some not included. Of 800,000 to 950,000 clones in the sample, 96% were seen once. Sequenced sample: naive CD8+ T cells sorted from blood. These receptors all come from a man aged 25 to 40 in good health. The CDR3 runs from the conserved cysteine through the conserved F or W. The D gene is left open where the match is weak. Not every row has a clone size; where given, it reads once, few, many or a size class.

abundance,d_gene,v_gene,j_gene,CDR3aa,CDR3nt
NA,TRBD1,TRBV9,TRBJ2-3,CASSVNVLRGIRSSTDTQYF,TGTGCCAGCAGCGTAAATGTTCTCAGGGGGATTCGATCTAGCACAGATACGCAGTATTTT
NA,NA,TRBV6-1,TRBJ2-7,CASLEGPYEQYF,TGTGCCAGCTTGGAGGGCCCCTACGAGCAGTACTTC
NA,TRBD2,TRBV27,TRBJ2-1,CASRLAGASYNEQFF,TGTGCCAGCAGATTAGCGGGAGCCTCCTACAATGAGCAGTTCTTC
NA,TRBD1,TRBV18,TRBJ2-3,CASSPPPGQGILRALGDTQYF,TGTGCCAGCTCACCACCGCCGGGACAGGGAATCTTAAGGGCCTTAGGGGATACGCAGTATTTT
NA,TRBD2,TRBV7-2,TRBJ2-2,CASSFHFSGKNTGELFF,TGTGCCAGCAGCTTCCACTTTAGCGGGAAAAACACCGGGGAGCTGTTTTTT
NA,TRBD1,TRBV11-2,TRBJ1-1,CASSFTGGTEAFF,TGTGCCAGCAGCTTTACAGGGGGCACTGAAGCTTTCTTT
NA,TRBD1,TRBV27,TRBJ2-7,CASSLEGQGAYEQYF,TGTGCCAGCAGTTTGGAGGGACAGGGGGCCTACGAGCAGTACTTC
NA,NA,TRBV2,TRBJ2-7,CASSEKGEQYF,TGTGCCAGCAGTGAAAAGGGCGAGCAGTACTTC
NA,NA,TRBV7-3,TRBJ1-5,CASSQTGSEPQHF,TGTGCCAGCAGTCAGACAGGTTCGGAGCCCCAGCATTTT
NA,TRBD1,TRBV18,TRBJ2-6,CASSPLNWGQYISGANVLTF,TGTGCCAGCTCACCATTAAACTGGGGACAGTACATTTCTGGGGCCAACGTCCTGACTTTC
NA,NA,TRBV12-5,TRBJ2-5,CASGLDWETQYF,TGTGCTAGTGGTTTGGACTGGGAGACCCAGTACTTC
NA,TRBD1,TRBV5-4,TRBJ2-2,CASSRRRTGDEELFF,TGTGCCAGCAGCCGACGACGGACAGGGGACGAGGAGCTGTTTTTT
NA,TRBD1,TRBV27,TRBJ2-7,CASSYTGGLYEQYF,TGTGCCAGCAGTTACACAGGGGGCCTCTACGAGCAGTACTTC
NA,NA,TRBV7-9,TRBJ2-1,CASSQYSSKDGDNEQFF,TGTGCCAGCAGCCAATATTCTAGTAAGGATGGGGACAATGAGCAGTTCTTC
NA,NA,TRBV4-3,TRBJ2-1,CASSQDSGSYNEQFF,TGCGCCAGCAGCCAAGACTCAGGCTCCTACAATGAGCAGTTCTTC
NA,NA,TRBV29-1,TRBJ1-2,CSVVTDYGYTF,TGCAGCGTTGTGACGGACTATGGCTACACCTTC
NA,TRBD2,TRBV6-5,TRBJ2-1,CASSYWREGSGEQFF,TGTGCCAGCAGTTACTGGCGGGAGGGTTCCGGCGAGCAGTTCTTC
NA,NA,TRBV6-1,TRBJ1-1,CASSEAAKEAFF,TGTGCCAGCAGTGAAGCGGCCAAGGAAGCTTTCTTT
NA,NA,TRBV7-9,TRBJ1-3,CASSPPRVGYSGNTIYF,TGTGCCAGCAGCCCCCCCCGCGTCGGTTACTCTGGAAACACCATATATTTT
NA,NA,TRBV6-5,TRBJ2-2,CASSYGANTGELFF,TGTGCCAGCAGTTACGGAGCGAACACCGGGGAGCTGTTTTTT
NA,NA,TRBV28,TRBJ2-5,CASSLAWEKETQYF,TGTGCCAGCAGTTTAGCTTGGGAGAAGGAGACCCAGTACTTC
NA,NA,TRBV9,TRBJ2-7,CASSAEPGQDPYEQYF,TGTGCCAGCAGCGCAGAACCGGGGCAAGATCCCTACGAGCAGTACTTC
NA,NA,TRBV27,TRBJ1-1,CASSLEENTEAFF,TGTGCCAGCAGTTTAGAGGAGAACACTGAAGCTTTCTTT
NA,TRBD1,TRBV7-8,TRBJ2-7,CASSLGPGQSYEQYF,TGTGCCAGCAGCTTGGGGCCGGGACAGAGCTACGAGCAGTACTTC
few,NA,TRBV5-4,TRBJ1-2,CASSWGGIDYGYTF,TGTGCCAGCAGTTGGGGAGGGATCGACTATGGCTACACCTTC
once,NA,TRBV15,TRBJ2-1,CATKERVQNNEQFF,TGTGCCACCAAGGAGCGAGTTCAAAACAATGAGCAGTTCTTC
NA,TRBD2,TRBV11-2,TRBJ2-3,CASSPELAGFIDTQYF,TGTGCCAGCTCCCCCGAACTAGCGGGATTTATAGATACGCAGTATTTT
NA,NA,TRBV27,TRBJ2-1,CASKQSDRGARNEQFF,TGTGCCAGCAAGCAAAGCGATCGGGGGGCACGGAATGAGCAGTTCTTC
NA,TRBD2,TRBV11-2,TRBJ2-7,CASSFPGLAGYEQYF,TGTGCCAGCAGCTTCCCGGGACTAGCGGGTTACGAGCAGTACTTC
NA,NA,TRBV27,TRBJ1-2,CASSSQGPYGYTF,TGTGCCAGCAGTTCACAGGGCCCTTATGGCTACACCTTC
once,NA,TRBV15,TRBJ1-4,CATSRSGPAGEKLFF,TGTGCCACCAGCAGATCCGGGCCGGCGGGTGAAAAACTGTTTTTT
once,NA,TRBV7-6,TRBJ2-3,CASSRPRGYSTDTQYF,TGTGCCAGCAGCCGGCCCAGAGGTTATAGCACAGATACGCAGTATTTT
NA,NA,TRBV27,TRBJ1-5,CASSPSSGGPSNQPQHF,TGTGCCAGCAGTCCCTCATCCGGGGGACCTAGCAATCAGCCCCAGCATTTT